The 17 T cell receptor beta chains below were found in one sample sequenced in a study of blood T cells in healthy people across ages (dated by TCRdb to about 2015). Library preparation was by 5' RACE. Instrument used: Illumina HiSeq 2500. A second about 7 to 11 cycle PCR used a sample-barcoded 5' primer and a J-beta primer mix. The public sequencing data were trimmed at Q25 with fastp and processed into clonotypes with MiXCR by TCRdb, which kept only in-frame beta chains. Each CDR3 protein gets just one entry, which takes the most common genes and DNA from the rows behind it. In all, the sample holds more than 700,000 distinct CDR3 sequences, and about 55% of those were seen once. The top ten constitute around 40% of the sample. Specimen: blood. These receptors were taken from a man older than 75 in good health.

This clonotype was seen a few times. V gene TRBV20-1 combines with J gene TRBJ1-5, with a possible D match to TRBD1 (6 bases). The CDR3 is 14 residues long. CDR1 DFQATT and CDR2 SNEGSKA come from the germline V gene (reference sequence). Trimming cost V 7 bases and J 0 bases, with 13 bases left between them. Written as DNA, the CDR3 is TGCAGTGGTTCTGGGGGCAGTAGCAATCAGCCCCAGCATTTT. It encodes CSGSGGSSNQPQHF.

The chain is built from TRBV7-9 and TRBJ2-1, with a possible D match to TRBD2 (6 bases). Germline V gene data show CDR1 as SEHNR and CDR2 as FQNEAQ (reference sequence). V lost 1 base to trimming and J lost 2 bases, with 18 bases between them. The CDR3 is 18 residues long. CDR3 amino acids: CASSLEAGGAGTYNEQFF. CDR3 coding DNA: TGTGCCAGCAGCTTAGAAGCAGGCGGGGCGGGCACCTACAATGAGCAGTTCTTC. Complete variable domain (other parts from reference TRBV7-9 and TRBJ2-1): DTGVSQNPRHKITKRGQNVTFRCDPISEHNRLYWYRQTLGQGPEFLTYFQNEAQLEKSRLLSDRFSAERPKGSFSTLEIQRTEQGDSAMYLCASSLEAGGAGTYNEQFFGPGTRLTVL.

This chain links TRBV15 with TRBJ2-1, with D perhaps matching TRBD1 or TRBD2 (5 bases each). Germline loops: CDR1 LNHNV, CDR2 YYDKDF (reference sequence). V shed 1 base and J shed 7 bases, with 17 bases lying between them. The CDR3 is made up of 16 amino acids. This CDR3 reads CATSRAGTGTTNEQFF. As DNA, the CDR3 is TGTGCCACCAGCAGAGCCGGGACGGGTACTACAAATGAGCAGTTCTTC.

The V and J genes are TRBV20-1 and TRBJ2-7; D gene uncertain. The CDR3 contains 12 residues. V was cut by 3 bases and J by 6 bases, with 12 bases left in between. Looked up from germline, CDR1 is DFQATT and CDR2 is SNEGSKA (reference sequence). Here the CDR3 reads CSARWRTGEQYF. The CDR3 DNA reads as TGCAGTGCTAGGTGGCGCACCGGCGAGCAGTACTTC.

The V and J genes are TRBV24-1 and TRBJ2-1; 11 nucleotides align to TRBD1. There are 15 residues in the CDR3. The germline V gene encodes CDR1 KGHDR and CDR2 SFDVKD. Germline trimming cut 9 bases from V and 9 bases from J; bases unmatched to any gene: 12. CDR3 amino acids: CATGAPGTGGSEQFF. CDR3 bases: TGTGCCACCGGGGCCCCAGGGACAGGGGGGAGTGAGCAGTTCTTC.

The rearrangement joins TRBV9 to TRBJ2-5, with unresolved D. The V end lost 4 bases, the J end lost 0 bases, and 10 bases lay between the germline ends. CDR3 length equals 14 residues. Per the germline V gene, CDR1 is SGDLS and CDR2 is YYNGEE. The CDR3 here is CASSIKGDQETQYF. In DNA, the CDR3 is TGTGCCAGCAGCATCAAAGGAGACCAAGAGACCCAGTACTTC. Together with reference TRBV9 and TRBJ2-5, the CDR3 gives the full variable domain: DSGVTQTPKHLITATGQRVTLRCSPRSGDLSVYWYQQSLDQGLQFLIQYYNGEERAKGNILERFSAQQFPDLHSELNLSSLELGDSALYFCASSIKGDQETQYFGPGTRLLVL.

The chain combines TRBV6-5 with TRBJ2-3; D possibly corresponds to TRBD1 (6 bases). The CDR3 contains 14 residues. The V end lost 7 bases, the J end lost 2 bases, and 13 bases lay between the germline ends. Germline loops: CDR1 MNHEY, CDR2 SVGAGI. The CDR3 here is CASNLGDNTDTQYF. Here the CDR3 DNA reads TGTGCCAGCAATTTAGGGGACAACACAGATACGCAGTATTTT.

The CDR3 coding sequence is TGTGCCATCACCTATGGCTACACCTTC. Translating gives CAITYGYTF. The rearrangement joins TRBV10-3 to TRBJ1-2; D uncertain. CDR1 and CDR2 (germline): ENHRY, SYGVKD. The V and J ends lost 7 bases and 4 bases respectively, with 1 base between them. This CDR3 has 9 residues.

V and J are TRBV5-1 and TRBJ2-5; possibly TRBD2 for D (7 bases). The DNA matches TRBJ2-7 better at its end, which makes the J call doubtful. In germline, CDR1 is SGHRS, CDR2 YFSETQ. The CDR3 length is 13 residues. The CDR3 protein is CASSWEGGYEQYF. The DNA for the CDR3 is TGCGCCAGCAGCTGGGAGGGGGGGTACGAGCAGTACTTC.

This chain uses TRBV18 with TRBJ2-5; D call uncertain. The CDR3 spans 13 residues. Germline V gene data show CDR1 as KGHSH and CDR2 as LQKENI. V was cut by 6 bases and J by 4 bases, with 12 bases left in between. Here the CDR3 reads CASSPSRLETQYF. In nucleotides, the CDR3 is TGTGCCAGCTCGCCGAGTCGCCTAGAGACCCAGTACTTC.

This rearrangement joins TRBV6-2 or TRBV6-3 to TRBJ2-3, with unresolved D. The CDR3 is made up of 13 amino acids. The ends were cut back, 6 bases at V and 14 bases at J, with 21 bases in the middle. From germline, CDR1 is MNHEY and CDR2 SVGEGT. The CDR3 nucleotides are TGTGCCAGCAGGGACCTCCGTTGGGGATACGCGTATTTT. This translates into CASRDLRWGYAYF.

The chain couples TRBV5-1 to TRBJ2-1; 10 bases are shared with TRBD2. Germline values: CDR1 SGHRS, CDR2 YFSETQ. The CDR3 is 14 residues long. V shed 2 bases, J shed 8 bases, and the junction held 4 bases outside the gene matches. The CDR3 sequence: CASSLPSGSDEQFF. CDR3 in DNA: TGCGCCAGCAGCTTACCTAGCGGGAGCGATGAGCAGTTCTTC.

This clonotype appeared a few times. V gene TRBV28 combines with J gene TRBJ2-5; 8 positions match TRBD2. The end of the DNA aligns better with TRBJ2-7, so the J call may be wrong. Germline CDR1 is MDHEN and CDR2 is SYDVKM. The length of the CDR3 is 16 residues. For the CDR3, the DNA is TGTGCCAGCAGTTATCCCCAACTAGCGGCGGGGCGCGAGCAGTACTTC. It yields the protein CASSYPQLAAGREQYF.

V and J are TRBV20-1 and TRBJ1-4, with D perhaps matching TRBD1 (6 bases). Trimming stripped 6 bases from V and 8 bases from J, with 16 bases between. CDR3 length equals 13 residues. Germline V gene lookup returns CDR1 DFQATT and CDR2 SNEGSKA (reference sequence). CDR3 in amino acids: CSARQDVGEKLFF. CDR3 in DNA: TGCAGTGCCAGACAGGACGTCGGGGAAAAACTGTTTTTT.

The V call is TRBV2, the J call TRBJ2-7; D ambiguous. The germline V and J ends were trimmed by 3 bases and 2 bases, with 11 bases remaining between them. Germline V lookup: CDR1 SNHLY, CDR2 FYNNEI. This CDR3 is 14 amino acids long. This CDR3 reads CASSDGLQTYEQYF. The DNA of the CDR3 is TGTGCCAGCAGTGACGGTCTACAAACCTACGAGCAGTACTTC.

This clonotype was found a few times. This sequence joins TRBV11-3 and TRBJ2-1; a possible D gene is TRBD2 (6 bases). Trimming took 5 bases from V and 4 from J, leaving 12 bases between them. CDR1 is SGHNT and CDR2 is YENEEA in the germline V gene. This CDR3 spans 14 amino acids. The DNA of the CDR3 is TGTGCCAGCAGCCTGGGACTTATATACAATGAGCAGTTCTTC. It codes for CASSLGLIYNEQFF.

The V and J genes are TRBV9 and TRBJ2-3; D is perhaps TRBD1 (6 bases). CDR3 length: 13 residues. Per germline, CDR1 SGDLS and CDR2 YYNGEE. V lost 6 bases and J 0 bases, leaving 8 bases between the germline ends. CDR3 sequence reads: CASTRGSTDTQYF. Written as DNA, the CDR3 is TGTGCCAGCACCAGGGGTAGCACAGATACGCAGTATTTT.